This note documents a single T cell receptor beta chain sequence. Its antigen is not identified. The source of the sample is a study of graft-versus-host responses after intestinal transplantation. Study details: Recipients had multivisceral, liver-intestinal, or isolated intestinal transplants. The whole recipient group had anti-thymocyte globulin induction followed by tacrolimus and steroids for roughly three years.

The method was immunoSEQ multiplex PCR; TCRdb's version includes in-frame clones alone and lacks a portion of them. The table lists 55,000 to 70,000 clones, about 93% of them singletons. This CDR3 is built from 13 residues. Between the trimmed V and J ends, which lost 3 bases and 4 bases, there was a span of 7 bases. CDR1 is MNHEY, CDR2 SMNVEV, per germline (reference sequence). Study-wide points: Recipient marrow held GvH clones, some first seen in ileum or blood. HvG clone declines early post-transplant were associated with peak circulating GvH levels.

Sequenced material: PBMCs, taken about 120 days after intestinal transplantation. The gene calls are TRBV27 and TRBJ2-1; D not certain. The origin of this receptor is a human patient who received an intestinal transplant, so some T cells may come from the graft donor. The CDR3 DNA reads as TGTGCCAGCAGTTTTGGCGGTTACAATGAGCAGTTCTTC. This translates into CASSFGGYNEQFF.